Here is one TCR beta chain with its context. The antigen is not known. These data are taken from a study of cytomegalovirus exposure and HLA in healthy donors. Study-wide findings and caveats: Approximately 17,000 TCR beta sequences were associated with HLA alleles at 0.05 false discovery rate in a later analysis.

Germline assignment: CDR1 SGHVS and CDR2 FNYEAQ. The CDR3 runs 16 residues. The V gene lost 4 bases and the J gene lost 1 base, with 16 bases spanning the gap. The PCR contained 60 Vbeta and 13 Jbeta primers. Clones were sequenced by immunoSEQ multiplex PCR, and TCRdb holds only the in-frame ones, with some missing. The specimen's table records 70,000 to 85,000 clones. The sample was PBMCs. This clonotype was obtained from a female donor in good health and CMV-seropositive. The gene calls are TRBV7-6 and TRBJ2-5, with D perhaps TRBD1 (7 bases). Written as DNA, the CDR3 is TGTGCCAGCAGCTCACCACAGGGGAGGACCCAAGAGACCCAGTACTTC. The encoded protein is CASSSPQGRTQETQYF.